This TCR beta chain derives from a study of blood T cell repertoires in COVID-19. Study context: T cells, B-cell-depleted T cells, or PBMCs supplied cDNA or gDNA.

Germline V gives CDR1 LGHNA, CDR2 YNFKEQ. This CDR3 contains 17 residues. The V and J ends lost 0 bases and 5 bases, in that order; junction bases with no gene match: 9. In the original processing: Using reference gene primer amplification, nucleated cell counts were estimated. Produced via immunoSEQ multiplex PCR; TCRdb's table is partial and in-frame only. V, J and clone size are taken as reported in that table, and D and trimming were inferred from the DNA itself. The table lists roughly 200,000 clones, 84% of them singletons, with around a sixth in the top ten. V gene TRBV4-2 combines with J gene TRBJ2-3; 9 positions agree with TRBD2. This clonotype was sampled from a woman older than 75 with active or convalescent COVID-19. The source material was peripheral blood. CDR3 nucleotides: TGTGCCAGCAGCCAAGATTTCGCTAGCGGGAAGGGAGATACGCAGTATTTT. This sequence encodes CASSQDFASGKGDTQYF.